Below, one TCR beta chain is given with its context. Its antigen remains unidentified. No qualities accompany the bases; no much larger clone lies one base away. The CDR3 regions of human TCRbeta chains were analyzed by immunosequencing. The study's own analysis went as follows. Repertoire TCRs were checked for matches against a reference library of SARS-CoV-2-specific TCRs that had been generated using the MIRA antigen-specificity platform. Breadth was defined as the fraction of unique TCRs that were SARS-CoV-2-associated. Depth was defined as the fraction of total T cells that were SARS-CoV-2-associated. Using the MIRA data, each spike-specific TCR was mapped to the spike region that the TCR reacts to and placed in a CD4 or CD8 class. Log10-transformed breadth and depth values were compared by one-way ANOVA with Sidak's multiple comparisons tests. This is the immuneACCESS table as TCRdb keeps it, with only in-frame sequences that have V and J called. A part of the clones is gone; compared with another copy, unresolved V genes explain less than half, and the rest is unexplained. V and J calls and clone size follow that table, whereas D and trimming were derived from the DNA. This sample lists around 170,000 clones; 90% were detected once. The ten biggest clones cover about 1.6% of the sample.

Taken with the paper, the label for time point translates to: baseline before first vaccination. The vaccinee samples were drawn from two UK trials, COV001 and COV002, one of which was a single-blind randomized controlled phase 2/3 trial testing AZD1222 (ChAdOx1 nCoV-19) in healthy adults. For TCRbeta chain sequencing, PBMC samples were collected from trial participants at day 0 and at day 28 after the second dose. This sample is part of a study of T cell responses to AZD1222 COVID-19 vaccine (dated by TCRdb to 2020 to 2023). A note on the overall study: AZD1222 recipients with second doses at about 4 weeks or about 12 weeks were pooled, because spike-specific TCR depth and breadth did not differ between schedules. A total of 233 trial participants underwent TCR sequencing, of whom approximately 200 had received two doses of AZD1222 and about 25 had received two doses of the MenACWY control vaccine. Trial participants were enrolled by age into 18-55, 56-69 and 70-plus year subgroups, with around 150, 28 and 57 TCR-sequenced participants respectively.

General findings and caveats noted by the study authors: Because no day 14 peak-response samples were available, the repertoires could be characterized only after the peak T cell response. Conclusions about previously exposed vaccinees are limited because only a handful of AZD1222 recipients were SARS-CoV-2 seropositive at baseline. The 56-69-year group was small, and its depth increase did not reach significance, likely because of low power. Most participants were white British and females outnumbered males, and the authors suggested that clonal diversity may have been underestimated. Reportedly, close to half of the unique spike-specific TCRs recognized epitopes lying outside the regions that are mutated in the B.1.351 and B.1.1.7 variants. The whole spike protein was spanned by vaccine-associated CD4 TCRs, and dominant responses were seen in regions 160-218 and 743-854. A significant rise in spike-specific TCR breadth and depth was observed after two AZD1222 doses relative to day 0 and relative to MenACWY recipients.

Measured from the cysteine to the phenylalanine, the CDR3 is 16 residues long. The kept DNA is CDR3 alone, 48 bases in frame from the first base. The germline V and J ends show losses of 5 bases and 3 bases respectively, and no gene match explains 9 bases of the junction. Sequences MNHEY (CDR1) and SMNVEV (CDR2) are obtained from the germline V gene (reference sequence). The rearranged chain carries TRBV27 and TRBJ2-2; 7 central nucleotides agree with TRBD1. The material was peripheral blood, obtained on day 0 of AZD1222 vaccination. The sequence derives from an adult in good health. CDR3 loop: CASSPRQGKHTGELFF. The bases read TGTGCCAGCAGTCCCCGACAGGGTAAACACACCGGGGAGCTGTTTTTT.